The sequence of this T cell receptor beta chain was determined in a study of shared clonotypes between healthy human individuals. In the study overall: Donors had three CD4 naive, three CD4 memory, two CD8 naive and one CD8 memory plate apiece. Study-wide findings and caveats: Around 5.3% of naive CD4 clonotypes were shared across four donors. Naive subsets tended to show greater estimated richness than memory subsets.

Some clones are missing from TCRdb's copy, which holds only in-frame ones; the method was immunoSEQ multiplex PCR. The sample contains about 2.5 million clones, 92% of which appear only once. Notes on this clone: What it binds is unknown.

The receptor was isolated from a man between 18 and 35 years old in good health. Some clones in this sample may be carry-over from other donors' samples. Sequenced input: naive CD4+ T cells from PBMCs. The subset denotes: CD45RA+ positively selected.

The CDR3 loop is CASSDGNTGELFF. The CDR3 DNA follows: TGTGCCAGCAGTGACGGAAACACCGGGGAGCTGTTTTTT. The genes are TRBV27 and TRBJ2-2; D gene ambiguous. The CDR3 runs 13 residues. The germline V gene encodes CDR1 MNHEY and CDR2 SMNVEV (reference sequence). V was shortened by 5 bases and J by 2 bases, with 6 bases between the two germline ends.